The 31 T cell receptor beta chains below all came from one sample that was sequenced in a study of beta chain features in type 1 diabetes. The whole isolated RNA underwent reverse transcription, so sequencing captured expressed TCRB transcripts. The table came from immunoSEQ multiplex PCR; TCRdb's copy has only in-frame clones and leaves some out. The sample has 810,000 or so clones; roughly a sixth are singletons. The sample was naive CD4+ T cells from blood. Receptors originate from a woman aged 18-29 years in good health.

In this sample, this clone turned up a few times. J is TRBJ2-1 and V is TRBV12-5; no definite D call. From germline, CDR1 is LGHNT and CDR2 FRNRAP. The V end was cut by 2 bases, the J end by 7 bases, with 6 bases between. The CDR3 loop spans 12 amino acids. Here the CDR3 reads CASGLSWNEQFF. DNA of the CDR3: TGTGCTAGTGGTTTGTCATGGAATGAGCAGTTCTTC.

This clone came up a few times. The J gene is TRBJ2-5, the V gene TRBV5-1, with 8 positions matching TRBD1. The CDR3 is 16 amino acids. Per the germline V gene, CDR1 is SGHRS and CDR2 is YFSETQ. V lost 4 bases to trimming and J lost 7 bases; unmatched junction nucleotides: 15. The CDR3 sequence: CASSQSSGGRTMTQYF. The DNA for the CDR3 is TGCGCCAGCAGCCAAAGCTCAGGGGGCCGTACCATGACCCAGTACTTC.

The chain recombines TRBV7-2 with TRBJ1-2, with D maybe TRBD1 (6 bases). Germline CDR1 and CDR2: SGHTA and FQGNSA. V lost 6 bases and J 8 bases, leaving 16 bases between the germline ends. This CDR3 is built from 13 residues. CDR3 in DNA: TGTGCCAGCAGGATAACAGGGTCGGGCGGCTACACCTTC. Translation gives CASRITGSGGYTF.

The gene calls are TRBV11-1 and TRBJ2-6, with a weak D call TRBD1 (6 bases). CDR1 and CDR2 (germline): SGHAT, FQDESV (reference sequence). The CDR3 totals 16 residues. V was trimmed by 2 bases and J by 2 bases, leaving 10 bases between them. CDR3 region: CASSLKGDAGANVLTF. DNA of the CDR3: TGTGCCAGCAGCTTAAAGGGGGACGCTGGGGCCAACGTCCTGACTTTC.

DNA for the CDR3: TGTGCCAGCAGTACCAAGTACTCAGGGGACGGGGCTAACTATGGCTACACCTTC. Amino acid sequence: CASSTKYSGDGANYGYTF. The chain carries TRBV27 and TRBJ1-2; weak D call: TRBD1 (6 bases). The CDR3 runs 18 residues. Looked up from germline, CDR1 is MNHEY and CDR2 is SMNVEV (reference sequence). Deletions cut 5 bases from V and 0 bases from J, with 22 bases between.

This clone has just a few counts. V and J are TRBV28 and TRBJ2-5; D possibly matches TRBD1 or TRBD2 (6 bases each). Trimming removed 1 base at V and 2 bases at J, with 11 bases between. CDR3 length equals 15 residues. Germline V lookup: CDR1 MDHEN, CDR2 SYDVKM. The DNA of the CDR3 is TGTGCCAGCAGTTTATTTGCGGGACAACAAGAGACCCAGTACTTC. It translates to CASSLFAGQQETQYF.

This clone appeared a few times. The CDR3 reads CASSQQTGIPYEQYF. DNA for the CDR3: TGCGCCAGCAGCCAGCAGACAGGGATCCCCTACGAGCAGTACTTC. The chain carries TRBV4-1 and TRBJ2-7, with 7 bases aligning to TRBD1. This CDR3 spans 15 amino acids. CDR1 and CDR2 from the germline V gene are MGHRA and YSYEKL. Trimming cost V 3 bases and J 2 bases; bases outside gene matches: 7.

This clone has a handful of counts. The chain carries TRBV9 and TRBJ2-7; 7 nucleotides match TRBD1. The CDR3 consists of 15 residues. Germline loops: CDR1 SGDLS, CDR2 YYNGEE. The J segment lost 3 bases and the V segment lost 2 bases, leaving 8 bases of the junction unmatched. For the CDR3, the DNA is TGTGCCAGCAGCGTGACCGGGACAGAAGACTACGAGCAGTACTTC. Translation gives CASSVTGTEDYEQYF.

This clone was seen only a few times. The sample contains more than one DNA sequence encoding this CDR3. The CDR3 is CASSPQASTDTQYF. The CDR3 bases are TGTGCCAGCAGCCCACAGGCTAGCACAGATACGCAGTATTTT. The V gene is TRBV7-3, the J gene TRBJ2-3; TRBD1 is a possible D gene (5 bases). V was trimmed by 5 bases and J by 0 bases, leaving 9 bases between them. CDR3 size: 14 residues. The germline gives CDR1 SGHTA, CDR2 FQGTGA. The variable domain in full, completed from reference TRBV7-3 and TRBJ2-3, reads GAGVSQTPSNKVTEKGKYVELRCDPISGHTALYWYRQSLGQGPEFLIYFQGTGAADDSGLPNDRFFAVRPEGSVSTLKIQRTERGDSAVYLCASSPQASTDTQYFGPGTRLTVL.

This clone appeared a few times. The gene calls are TRBV5-1 and TRBJ2-3, with unresolved D. Trimming took 0 bases from V and 0 from J, leaving 8 bases between them. This CDR3 is built from 15 residues. Germline V lookup: CDR1 SGHRS, CDR2 YFSETQ. As DNA, the CDR3 is TGCGCCAGCAGCTTGGTTGCTAGTAGCACAGATACGCAGTATTTT. Amino acids: CASSLVASSTDTQYF.

J is TRBJ2-5 and V is TRBV28, with TRBD1 as a possible D gene (6 bases). Trimming took 5 bases from V and 2 from J, leaving 15 bases between them. The CDR3 has 15 residues. Germline CDR1 is MDHEN and CDR2 is SYDVKM. The DNA for the CDR3 is TGTGCCAGCAGTCAGCCGGGACAACTACAAGAGACCCAGTACTTC. Residues: CASSQPGQLQETQYF.

The genes are TRBV7-8 and TRBJ2-5, with 7 bases identical to TRBD2. Unmatched junction bases numbered 10, after V lost 1 base and J lost 5 bases. The CDR3 contains 16 residues. Germline-derived CDR1 and CDR2 are SGHVS and FQNEAQ. DNA for the CDR3: TGTGCCAGCAGCTTAGGGTGGGCGGGAGTCAGCGAGACCCAGTACTTC. This sequence encodes CASSLGWAGVSETQYF.

This clone was picked up a small number of times. Other nucleotide sequences in the sample specify the same CDR3. The chain has TRBV20-1 and TRBJ2-7; 7 positions agree with TRBD1. CDR3 length: 11 amino acids. Trimming removed 6 bases from V and 3 bases from J; junction bases left unmatched: 2. CDR1 and CDR2 (germline): DFQATT, SNEGSKA (reference sequence). CDR3: CSAGDSYEQYF. The CDR3 DNA reads TGCAGTGCCGGGGACAGCTACGAGCAGTACTTC.

The rearrangement uses TRBV9 and TRBJ2-3; 9 positions agree with TRBD2. The CDR3 runs 15 residues. The germline V gene has CDR1 SGDLS and CDR2 YYNGEE. V dropped 4 bases and J dropped 5; count of bases not matched to a gene: 8. The CDR3 is CASSSRASGIDTQYF. The CDR3 nucleotides read TGTGCCAGCAGCTCTAGGGCTAGCGGGATAGATACGCAGTATTTT.

The chain has TRBV29-1 and TRBJ1-3; D possibly corresponds to TRBD1 (5 bases). V was clipped by 4 bases and J by 0 bases, with 13 bases between them. The CDR3 contains 15 residues. Germline V lookup: CDR1 SQVTM, CDR2 ANQGSEA. DNA for the CDR3: TGCAGCGTTGCCGAGACAGAAAGCTCTGGAAACACCATATATTTT. This codes for CSVAETESSGNTIYF. The full variable domain, in which reference TRBV29-1 and TRBJ1-3 provide the parts outside the CDR3, is SAVISQKPSRDICQRGTSLTIQCQVDSQVTMMFWYRQQPGQSLTLIATANQGSEATYESGFVIDKFPISRPNLTFSTLTVSNMSPEDSSIYLCSVAETESSGNTIYFGEGSWLTVV.

This clone was counted only a few times. This sequence joins TRBV11-2 and TRBJ2-3; 7 nucleotides agree with TRBD1. The germline CDR1 and CDR2 sequences are SGHAT and FQNNGV. V lost 0 bases to trimming and J lost 4 bases; unmatched junction nucleotides: 10. CDR3 length equals 17 residues. The CDR3: CASSLDWGTEQADTQYF. The CDR3 region has the DNA TGTGCCAGCAGCTTAGATTGGGGGACAGAACAAGCAGATACGCAGTATTTT.

This rearrangement joins TRBV7-9 to TRBJ1-1, with D possibly matching TRBD1 (5 bases). The germline V gene has CDR1 SEHNR and CDR2 FQNEAQ (reference sequence). V gave up 2 bases and J gave up 3 bases, with 13 bases separating them. The CDR3 has 15 residues. CDR3 sequence reads: CASSLKGHGDTEAFF. As DNA, the CDR3 is TGTGCCAGCAGCTTAAAGGGGCACGGGGACACTGAAGCTTTCTTT.

This clone occurred a few times. This chain connects TRBV6-6 to TRBJ1-2; D is perhaps TRBD1 (5 bases). Germline CDR1 MNHNY, CDR2 SVGAGI (reference sequence). CDR3 length: 13 amino acids. V was pared by 6 bases and J by 7 bases, with 15 bases between. The DNA for the CDR3 is TGTGCCAGCAGCATGGAGGGCAGGGCTGGCTACACCTTC. Protein sequence: CASSMEGRAGYTF.

This clone was counted once. The junction does not match germline at one end; this may be a read error. V and J are TRBV7-2 and TRBJ2-7, with 7 bases lining up with TRBD1. CDR1 and CDR2 from the germline V gene are SGHTA and FQGNSA. The CDR3 covers 15 residues. This CDR3 reads CASSVQGIASYEQYF. In DNA, the CDR3 is TGCGCCAGCAGCGTACAGGGGATTGCCTCCTACGAGCAGTACTTC.

The chain recombines TRBV7-6 with TRBJ2-1, with D perhaps matching TRBD2 (7 bases). The CDR3 sequence is 16 residues long. V lost 3 bases, J lost 1 base, and 13 bases lay in between. Per germline, CDR1 SGHVS and CDR2 FNYEAQ. DNA for the CDR3: TGTGCCAGCAGCTTTGGGGGGGCTGGGTCCTACAATGAGCAGTTCTTC. Its protein product is CASSFGGAGSYNEQFF.

The CDR3 DNA reads as TGTGCCAGCAGTTCGTCGACTCGTGGCTACACCTTC. Protein product: CASSSSTRGYTF. The chain is built from TRBV28 and TRBJ1-2; D is unresolved. Trimming cost V 4 bases and J 7 bases, with 10 bases left between them. CDR3 length: 12 residues. Germline values: CDR1 MDHEN, CDR2 SYDVKM.

This clone was found a few times. Other nucleotide sequences from this sample produce the same CDR3. The chain uses TRBV18 and TRBJ2-5, with D hard to call. This CDR3 is 14 amino acids long. In germline, CDR1 is KGHSH, CDR2 LQKENI. Trimming took off 3 bases at V and 2 bases at J, with 10 bases between the two ends. CDR3 sequence reads: CASSPSRAQETQYF. CDR3 bases: TGTGCCAGCTCACCCTCACGAGCACAAGAGACCCAGTACTTC.

This clone was picked up a small number of times. This sequence joins TRBV11-2 and TRBJ2-1; TRBD1 matches at 8 bases. Looked up from germline, CDR1 is SGHAT and CDR2 is FQNNGV. The V gene end was trimmed by 5 bases and the J gene end by 6 bases; junction bases not matched to a gene: 9. CDR3 length: 15 amino acids. The CDR3: CASSLDRGVPNEQFF. CDR3 bases: TGTGCCAGCAGCCTCGACAGGGGTGTCCCCAATGAGCAGTTCTTC.

This chain connects TRBV11-2 to TRBJ1-4; D might be TRBD1 (6 bases). V dropped 2 bases and J dropped 6 bases, with 10 bases sitting between them. Germline CDR1 reads SGHAT; CDR2 reads FQNNGV. There are 14 residues in the CDR3. The CDR3 region has the DNA TGTGCCAGCAGCTTACAGGGGCTGTATGAAAAACTGTTTTTT. It yields the protein CASSLQGLYEKLFF. Full variable domain (missing parts from reference TRBV11-2 and TRBJ1-4): EAGVAQSPRYKIIEKRQSVAFWCNPISGHATLYWYQQILGQGPKLLIQFQNNGVVDDSQLPKDRFSAERLKGVDSTLKIQPAKLEDSAVYLCASSLQGLYEKLFFGSGTQLSVL.

There are a few counts of this clone. The J gene is TRBJ2-7, the V gene TRBV5-1, with D possibly TRBD2 on 5 matching bases. Germline lookup yields CDR1 SGHRS and CDR2 YFSETQ. The CDR3 contains 15 residues. Trimming took off 4 bases at V and 0 bases at J, with 14 bases between the two ends. CDR3 sequence reads: CASSPISTNSYEQYF. CDR3 nucleotides: TGCGCCAGCAGCCCGATCTCGACTAACTCCTACGAGCAGTACTTC.

This clone was detected a few times. V usage is TRBV7-8 and J usage is TRBJ2-7, with D perhaps matching TRBD1 (5 bases). The CDR3 sequence is 14 residues long. The V end lost 3 bases, the J end lost 3 bases, and 12 bases lay between the germline ends. Per germline, CDR1 SGHVS and CDR2 FQNEAQ. CDR3 in DNA: TGTGCCAGCAGCTTCGGTCTAGGGGACTACGAGCAGTACTTC. Amino acids: CASSFGLGDYEQYF. The full variable domain, completed using reference TRBV7-8 and TRBJ2-7, is GAGVSQSPRYKVAKRGQDVALRCDPISGHVSLFWYQQALGQGPEFLTYFQNEAQLDKSGLPSDRFFAERPEGSVSTLKIQRTQQEDSAVYLCASSFGLGDYEQYFGPGTRLTVT.

The V call is TRBV4-1, the J call TRBJ2-2; weak D call: TRBD1 (6 bases). The CDR3 has 15 residues. Germline CDR1 is MGHRA and CDR2 is YSYEKL. The V end lost 1 base, the J end lost 5 bases, and 11 bases lay between the germline ends. In nucleotides, the CDR3 is TGCGCCAGCAGCCAAGCGACAGGTTGGACCGGGGAGCTGTTTTTT. Its translation is CASSQATGWTGELFF.

This clone has a handful of counts. DNA for the CDR3: TGTGCCAGCAGCTTGTCGGACTTTGGGGCCAACGTCCTGACTTTC. It is translated as CASSLSDFGANVLTF. The J gene is TRBJ2-6, the V gene TRBV7-9; perhaps TRBD2 as D (5 bases). The germline V gene has CDR1 SEHNR and CDR2 FQNEAQ (reference sequence). This CDR3 region has 15 residues. The V and J ends lost 3 bases and 3 bases respectively, with 9 bases between them.

V is TRBV5-4 and J is TRBJ2-1, with D unresolved. V lost 4 bases, J lost 1 base, and 9 bases lay in between. The CDR3 contains 14 residues. The V gene's germline CDR1 is SGHNT and CDR2 YYREEE (reference sequence). For the CDR3, the DNA is TGTGCCAGCAGCCCCCCCTTGTCCTACAATGAGCAGTTCTTC. It specifies CASSPPLSYNEQFF.

The V gene is TRBV13, the J gene TRBJ2-2; 7 nucleotides align to TRBD2. J was trimmed by 5 bases and V by 7 bases; bases with no gene match: 13. This CDR3 region has 16 residues. Germline V gives CDR1 PRHDT, CDR2 FYEKMQ (reference sequence). The CDR3 is CASTLAAGLGTGELFF. The CDR3 DNA sequence: TGTGCCAGCACCCTGGCAGCGGGGTTGGGGACCGGGGAGCTGTTTTTT.

The table lists this clone with a few counts. The gene calls are TRBV7-9 and TRBJ1-5; D is uncertain. V shed 5 bases and J shed 4 bases, with 6 bases lying between them. This CDR3 region has 12 residues. CDR1 and CDR2 (germline): SEHNR, FQNEAQ (reference sequence). The CDR3 spells CASSRENQPQHF. The CDR3 bases are TGTGCCAGCAGCCGAGAGAATCAGCCCCAGCATTTT.